This passage covers 27 T cell receptor beta chains from one sample sequenced in a study of blood T cells in healthy people across ages. Through a sample-barcoded 5' primer and a J-beta primer mix, a second PCR was run for roughly 7 to 12 cycles. TCRdb independently ran MiXCR on the 5' RACE reads; one entry per CDR3 protein. The table has 1.5 million to 2 million distinct CDR3 sequences, about 49% seen once. What was sequenced was blood. The receptors here all came from a woman aged 40 to 49 in good health.

The V call is TRBV27, the J call TRBJ1-2; 8 bases map to TRBD1. Germline lookup yields CDR1 MNHEY and CDR2 SMNVEV (reference sequence). V was clipped by 6 bases and J by 4 bases; unmatched bases: 7. The CDR3 covers 14 residues. CDR3 nucleotide sequence: TGTGCCAGCAGGAGGACAGGGCCGGGCTATGGCTACACCTTC. Translating gives CASRRTGPGYGYTF.

The chain links TRBV21-1 to TRBJ1-5; the D call in the table, TRBD1, was not verified against the DNA. TRBV21-1 is a pseudogene segment. This CDR3 has 15 residues. The CDR3 is CASSTDTYSNQPQHF. DNA of the CDR3: TGTGCCAGCAGCACGGACACTTATAGCAATCAGCCCCAGCATTTT.

The CDR3 region is CASSRPTSGVSSYNEQFF. The CDR3 nucleotides are TGTGCCAGCAGTCGACCGACTAGCGGGGTTAGCTCCTACAATGAGCAGTTCTTC. The chain carries TRBV12-3 or TRBV12-4 and TRBJ2-1, with 11 bases matching TRBD2. Unmatched junction bases numbered 9, after V lost 5 bases and J lost 0 bases. This CDR3 contains 18 residues.

The rearrangement links TRBV6-5 to TRBJ2-5, with D possibly matching TRBD2 (6 bases). CDR3 length: 14 residues. From germline, CDR1 is MNHEY and CDR2 SVGAGI. The ends were cut back, 6 bases at V and 2 bases at J, with 13 bases in the middle. In DNA form, the CDR3 reads TGTGCCAGCAGGATTCAGGGAGGACAAGAGACCCAGTACTTC. Amino acid sequence: CASRIQGGQETQYF.

This clonotype came up a few times. This chain links TRBV3-1 with TRBJ2-1; D not resolved. The germline V gene has CDR1 LGHDT and CDR2 YNNKEL (reference sequence). The CDR3 loop spans 14 amino acids. Trimming pared 4 bases from V and 9 bases from J, leaving 16 bases between. CDR3 in amino acids: CASSRVAQSGEQFF. CDR3 coding DNA: TGTGCCAGCAGCCGGGTCGCCCAGTCAGGTGAGCAGTTCTTC.

With respect to this clonotype: At one end, the junction sequence differs from germline, possibly due to a read error. The chain uses TRBV27 and TRBJ2-3; D possibly corresponds to TRBD1 (6 bases). Germline V gene data show CDR1 as MNHEY and CDR2 as SMNVEV (reference sequence). The CDR3 runs 12 residues. CDR3 protein: CATGQRTDTRYF. The DNA of the CDR3 is TGTGCCACCGGACAGCGAACAGATACGCGGTATTTT.

Ten or more counts support this clonotype. This chain joins TRBV4-1 and TRBJ2-3, with unresolved D. The germline CDR1 and CDR2 sequences are MGHRA and YSYEKL. The CDR3 length is 14 residues. V was pared by 8 bases and J by 0 bases, with 12 bases between. The CDR3 protein is CASGRSTSTDTQYF. In nucleotides, the CDR3 is TGCGCCAGCGGTCGGAGTACTAGCACAGATACGCAGTATTTT.

This clonotype was observed a handful of times. V gene TRBV21-1 combines with J gene TRBJ2-1; the tabulated D call, TRBD1, remains unverified against the DNA. TRBV21-1 is annotated as a pseudogene. This CDR3 is 20 amino acids long. The CDR3 DNA sequence: TGTGCCAGCAGCAAAAGCGGCAGGGCAAGGGAGAAAACTGACTACAATGAGCAGTTCTTC. Translated: CASSKSGRAREKTDYNEQFF.

This chain links TRBV12-3 or TRBV12-4 with TRBJ1-1; D ambiguous. V was cut by 2 bases and J by 1 base, with 8 bases left in between. The CDR3 covers 14 residues. The CDR3 sequence: CASSLFTGNTEAFF. The CDR3 nucleotides are TGTGCCAGCAGTTTATTCACGGGGAACACTGAAGCTTTCTTT.

This clonotype was observed a handful of times. This chain connects TRBV9 to TRBJ2-1; perhaps TRBD2 as D (6 bases). Germline CDR1 is SGDLS and CDR2 is YYNGEE. V lost 2 bases to trimming and J lost 8 bases, with 17 bases between them. The CDR3 runs 15 residues. CDR3 sequence reads: CASSVSYRWRDEQFF. The CDR3 nucleotides are TGTGCCAGCAGCGTCAGTTACCGTTGGAGGGATGAGCAGTTCTTC.

The chain has TRBV20-1 and TRBJ1-2; D not certain. CDR1 is DFQATT, CDR2 SNEGSKA, per germline (reference sequence). This CDR3 spans 10 amino acids. V was shortened by 4 bases and J by 5 bases, with 5 bases between the two germline ends. CDR3 DNA: TGCAGTGCTAAGTCTTATGGCTACACCTTC. It yields the protein CSAKSYGYTF.

The chain uses TRBV28 and TRBJ1-2; TRBD1 is a possible D gene (5 bases). Trimming cost V 3 bases and J 4 bases, with 15 bases left between them. This CDR3 contains 15 residues. Germline CDR1 is MDHEN and CDR2 is SYDVKM. Here the CDR3 DNA reads TGTGCCAGCAGTTTGTCACAGCCGGGGGGCTATGGCTACACCTTC. Its protein is CASSLSQPGGYGYTF.

This clonotype was observed a handful of times. This chain joins TRBV7-2 and TRBJ1-2; D is unclear. The CDR3 has 18 residues. Germline loops: CDR1 SGHTA, CDR2 FQGNSA. V was trimmed by 4 bases and J by 1 base, leaving 22 bases between them. CDR3 amino acids: CASSYLPGEVVDNYGYTF. In DNA, the CDR3 is TGTGCCAGCAGCTATCTGCCCGGGGAGGTAGTTGATAACTATGGCTACACCTTC.

V is TRBV5-1 and J is TRBJ2-1, with TRBD2 identical over 9 bases. V was clipped by 6 bases and J by 5 bases; unmatched bases: 3. The germline V gene has CDR1 SGHRS and CDR2 YFSETQ. This CDR3 is built from 13 residues. The CDR3 coding sequence is TGCGCCAGCACGCGGGGGGGAGACAATGAGCAGTTCTTC. Translating it yields CASTRGGDNEQFF.

With respect to this clonotype: An end of the junction does not agree with germline; a read error may underlie this. The chain carries TRBV4-3 and TRBJ2-5; 8 nucleotides align to TRBD1. The CDR3 consists of 13 residues. Germline lookup yields CDR1 LGHNA and CDR2 YSLEER. CDR3 protein: CASSQESGGEQCF. The CDR3 DNA reads as TGCGCCAGCAGCCAAGAATCAGGGGGCGAGCAGTGCTTC.

The chain employs TRBV7-2 and TRBJ1-1; D is undetermined. This CDR3 spans 13 amino acids. Per the germline V gene, CDR1 is SGHTA and CDR2 is FQGNSA. Trimming pared 6 bases from V and 0 bases from J, leaving 8 bases between. The CDR3 DNA follows: TGTGCCAGCAGAAACGGACTGAACACTGAAGCTTTCTTT. Translated, it gives CASRNGLNTEAFF.

V is TRBV7-2 and J is TRBJ2-3; 11 nucleotides line up with TRBD1. CDR1 is SGHTA, CDR2 FQGNSA, per germline. The CDR3 covers 16 residues. Trimming at V came to 5 bases and at J to 4 bases, leaving 8 bases not matched to a gene. This chain's CDR3 is CASSLRDRGAPDTQYF. The CDR3, as DNA: TGTGCCAGCAGCCTCCGGGACAGGGGGGCGCCAGATACGCAGTATTTT.

Points on this clonotype: A read error may produce the germline difference seen at one junction end. The rearrangement links TRBV20-1 to TRBJ2-1; the D gene is possibly TRBD2 (6 bases). Germline-derived CDR1 and CDR2 are DFQATT and SNEGSKA (reference sequence). This CDR3 region has 13 residues. CDR3 in DNA: TGCGGTGCACTAGAGGGAGGTAGGAATGAGCAGTTCTTC. The encoded protein is CGALEGGRNEQFF.

As for this clonotype: The junction differs from germline at one of its ends, possibly a read error. The CDR3 region is CASSSNDGADVLTF. The CDR3 coding sequence is TGTGCCAGCAGCTCCAATGACGGGGCCGACGTCCTGACTTTC. The genes are TRBV7-2 and TRBJ2-6, with D perhaps matching TRBD1 or TRBD2 (5 bases each). Germline V gene lookup returns CDR1 SGHTA and CDR2 FQGNSA. This CDR3 contains 14 residues.

This sequence joins TRBV20-1 and TRBJ1-2; the D is unclear. This CDR3 contains 13 residues. Germline V gene lookup returns CDR1 DFQATT and CDR2 SNEGSKA (reference sequence). The V end lost 6 bases, the J end lost 5 bases, and 16 bases lay between the germline ends. The CDR3 spells CSASAPVPYGYTF. As DNA, the CDR3 is TGCAGTGCCTCCGCCCCGGTTCCGTATGGCTACACCTTC.

This clonotype was detected only a few times. The chain combines TRBV6-1 with TRBJ2-7; D call uncertain. This CDR3 comprises 15 residues. Germline V gene data show CDR1 as MNHNS and CDR2 as SASEGT. With 1 base removed from V and 2 bases from J, the gap between germline ends came to 12 bases. The CDR3 sequence: CASSEGRALAYEQYF. The CDR3 DNA sequence: TGTGCCAGCAGTGAAGGTCGGGCCTTAGCCTACGAGCAGTACTTC.

The CDR3 DNA follows: TGCGGAGTCCTACAGGGTGATGAAGCTTTCTTT. This translates into CGVLQGDEAFF. The rearrangement joins TRBV20-1 to TRBJ1-1; a weak D match, TRBD1 (6 bases). Per the germline V gene, CDR1 is DFQATT and CDR2 is SNEGSKA (reference sequence). CDR3 length: 11 residues.

The chain recombines TRBV6-2 or TRBV6-3 with TRBJ2-1; 8 bases are a match to TRBD2. The CDR3 spans 16 residues. V lost 2 bases to trimming and J lost 4 bases; unmatched junction nucleotides: 7. Germline-derived CDR1 and CDR2 are MNHEY and SVGEGT. This CDR3 reads CASSYAQLAEYNEQFF. For the CDR3, the DNA is TGTGCCAGCAGTTACGCTCAACTAGCGGAATACAATGAGCAGTTCTTC.

This clonotype was detected a few times. The genes are TRBV27 and TRBJ1-2; 9 bases align to TRBD1. This CDR3 contains 16 residues. Germline V lookup: CDR1 MNHEY, CDR2 SMNVEV (reference sequence). J lost 2 bases, V lost 8 bases, and 12 bases had no gene match. CDR3 coding DNA: TGTGCCAGCTGTACGTACAACAGGGGGCGAAACTATGGCTACACCTTC. It specifies CASCTYNRGRNYGYTF.

This clonotype was detected only a few times. The genes are TRBV9 and TRBJ2-3; 10 bases match TRBD2. Germline loops: CDR1 SGDLS, CDR2 YYNGEE. The junction had 4 bases not matched to a gene; V was cut back by 3 bases and J by 0 bases. There are 16 residues in the CDR3. Here the CDR3 reads CASSESLAGSTDTQYF. The CDR3 coding sequence is TGTGCCAGCAGCGAATCACTAGCGGGGAGCACAGATACGCAGTATTTT.

The chain couples TRBV6-5 to TRBJ2-3; D possibly uses TRBD1 or TRBD2 (5 bases each). CDR1 and CDR2 (germline): MNHEY, SVGAGI. V shed 8 bases and J shed 8 bases, with 14 bases lying between them. The CDR3 is made up of 12 amino acids. The chain's CDR3 is CASARGWGTQYF. In DNA, the CDR3 is TGTGCCAGCGCCCGGGGCTGGGGTACGCAGTATTTT.

This sequence joins TRBV3-1 and TRBJ2-3, with D possibly matching TRBD1 (6 bases). V was shortened by 6 bases and J by 4 bases, with 11 bases between the two germline ends. The CDR3 runs 13 residues. CDR1 LGHDT and CDR2 YNNKEL come from the germline V gene (reference sequence). This chain's CDR3 is CASRGGTADTQYF. In DNA form, the CDR3 reads TGTGCCAGCAGAGGGGGAACAGCAGATACGCAGTATTTT.